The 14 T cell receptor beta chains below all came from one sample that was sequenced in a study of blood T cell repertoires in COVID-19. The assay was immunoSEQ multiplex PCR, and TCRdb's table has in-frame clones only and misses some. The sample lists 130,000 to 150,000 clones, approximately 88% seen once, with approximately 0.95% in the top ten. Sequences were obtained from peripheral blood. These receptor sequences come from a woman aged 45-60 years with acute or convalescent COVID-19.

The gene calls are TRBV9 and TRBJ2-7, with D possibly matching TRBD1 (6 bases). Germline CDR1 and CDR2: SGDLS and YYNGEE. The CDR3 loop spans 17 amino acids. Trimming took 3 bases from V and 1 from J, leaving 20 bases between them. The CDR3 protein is CASSASAEAGESYEQYF. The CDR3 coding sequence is TGTGCCAGCAGCGCCTCCGCTGAGGCAGGGGAGTCCTACGAGCAGTACTTC.

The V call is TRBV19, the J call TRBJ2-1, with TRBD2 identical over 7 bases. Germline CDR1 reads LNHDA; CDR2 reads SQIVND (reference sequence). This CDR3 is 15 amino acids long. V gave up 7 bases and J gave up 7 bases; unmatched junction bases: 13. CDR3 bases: TGTGCCAGTAATCTCGGTCCAGCGGGGTCGAATGAGCAGTTCTTC. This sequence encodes CASNLGPAGSNEQFF.

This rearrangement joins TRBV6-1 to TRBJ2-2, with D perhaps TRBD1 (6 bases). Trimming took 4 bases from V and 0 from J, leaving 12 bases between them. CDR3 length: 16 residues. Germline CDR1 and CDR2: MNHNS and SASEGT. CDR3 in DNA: TGTGCCAGCAGTGGGCGGACAGCCGCGAACACCGGGGAGCTGTTTTTT. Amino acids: CASSGRTAANTGELFF.

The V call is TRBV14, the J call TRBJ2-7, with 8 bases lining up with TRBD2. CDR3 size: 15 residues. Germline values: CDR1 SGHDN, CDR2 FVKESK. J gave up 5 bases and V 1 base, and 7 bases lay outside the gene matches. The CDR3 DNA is TGTGCCAGCAGCCAAGGCCCGGGGGGGTACGACGAGCAGTACTTC. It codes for CASSQGPGGYDEQYF.

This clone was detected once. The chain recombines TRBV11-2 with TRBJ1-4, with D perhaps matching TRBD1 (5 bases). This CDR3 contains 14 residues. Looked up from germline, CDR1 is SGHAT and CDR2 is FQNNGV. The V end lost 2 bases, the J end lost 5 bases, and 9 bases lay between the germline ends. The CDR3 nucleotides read TGTGCCAGCAGCTTAAGGGGACTCAATGAAAAACTGTTTTTT. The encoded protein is CASSLRGLNEKLFF.

CDR3 nucleotides: TGTGCCTGGATCAAACAGGGACCTTATGGCTACACCTTC. It is translated as CAWIKQGPYGYTF. V is TRBV30 and J is TRBJ1-2, with a weak D call TRBD1 (6 bases). Germline CDR1 and CDR2: GTSNPN and SVGIG (reference sequence). The V and J ends lost 4 bases and 5 bases respectively, with 14 bases between them. The CDR3 loop spans 13 amino acids.

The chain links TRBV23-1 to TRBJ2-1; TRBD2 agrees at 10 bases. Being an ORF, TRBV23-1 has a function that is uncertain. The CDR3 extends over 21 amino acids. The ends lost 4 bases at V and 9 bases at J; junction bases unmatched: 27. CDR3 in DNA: TGCGCCAGCAGTCCCGTTTTGTTGGCAGTAAGAATAGCGGGAGGATCGGGTGAGCAGTTCTTC. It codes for CASSPVLLAVRIAGGSGEQFF.

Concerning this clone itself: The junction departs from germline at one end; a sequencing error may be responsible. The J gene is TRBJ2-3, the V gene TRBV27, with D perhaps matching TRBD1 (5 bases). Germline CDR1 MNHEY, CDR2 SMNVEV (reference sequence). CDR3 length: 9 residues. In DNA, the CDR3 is TGTGCCAGATTACCGACAGTCGAATTT. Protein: CARLPTVEF.

The CDR3 loop reads CASSESQGHQETQYF. The DNA of the CDR3 is TGTGCCAGCAGTGAATCCCAGGGTCATCAAGAGACCCAGTACTTC. V usage is TRBV6-1 and J usage is TRBJ2-5; TRBD1 is a possible D gene (5 bases). The germline V gene has CDR1 MNHNS and CDR2 SASEGT. V gave up 2 bases and J gave up 2 bases, with 12 bases separating them. The CDR3 is 15 residues long.

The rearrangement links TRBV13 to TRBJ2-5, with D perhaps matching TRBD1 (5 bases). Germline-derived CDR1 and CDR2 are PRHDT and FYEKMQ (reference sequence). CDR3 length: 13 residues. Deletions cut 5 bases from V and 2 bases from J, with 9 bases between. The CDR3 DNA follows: TGTGCCAGCAGCACCAACAGGCAAGAGACCCAGTACTTC. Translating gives CASSTNRQETQYF. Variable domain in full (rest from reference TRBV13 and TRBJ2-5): AAGVIQSPRHLIKEKRETATLKCYPIPRHDTVYWYQQGPGQDPQFLISFYEKMQSDKGSIPDRFSAQQFSDYHSELNMSSLELGDSALYFCASSTNRQETQYFGPGTRLLVL.

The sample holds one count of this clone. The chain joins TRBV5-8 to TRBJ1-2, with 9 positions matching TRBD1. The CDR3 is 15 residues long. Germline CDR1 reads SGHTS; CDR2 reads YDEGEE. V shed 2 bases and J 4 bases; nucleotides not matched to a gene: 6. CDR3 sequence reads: CASSFRGTGSYGYTF. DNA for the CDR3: TGTGCCAGCAGCTTCCGCGGGACAGGGAGCTATGGCTACACCTTC.

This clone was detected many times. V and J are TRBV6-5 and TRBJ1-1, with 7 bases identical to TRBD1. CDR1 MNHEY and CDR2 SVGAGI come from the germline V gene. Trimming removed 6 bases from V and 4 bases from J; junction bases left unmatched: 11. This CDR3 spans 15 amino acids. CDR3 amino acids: CASRAQGIKVTEAFF. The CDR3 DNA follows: TGTGCCAGCAGGGCACAGGGGATAAAGGTCACTGAAGCTTTCTTT.

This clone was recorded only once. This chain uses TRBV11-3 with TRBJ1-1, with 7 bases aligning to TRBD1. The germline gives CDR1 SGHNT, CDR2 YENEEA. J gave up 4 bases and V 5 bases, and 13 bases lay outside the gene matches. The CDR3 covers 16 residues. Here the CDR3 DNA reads TGTGCCAGCAGCGGGTTCGGGACAGCTTTGGGCACTGAAGCTTTCTTT. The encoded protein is CASSGFGTALGTEAFF.

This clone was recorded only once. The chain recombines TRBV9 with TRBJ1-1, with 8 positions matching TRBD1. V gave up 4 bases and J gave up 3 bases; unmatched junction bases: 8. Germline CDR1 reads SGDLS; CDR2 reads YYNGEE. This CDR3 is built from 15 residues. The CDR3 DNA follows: TGTGCCAGCAGCATTAACTCAGGGGGCCACACTGAAGCTTTCTTT. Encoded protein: CASSINSGGHTEAFF. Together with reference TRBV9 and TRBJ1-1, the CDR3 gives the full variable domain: DSGVTQTPKHLITATGQRVTLRCSPRSGDLSVYWYQQSLDQGLQFLIQYYNGEERAKGNILERFSAQQFPDLHSELNLSSLELGDSALYFCASSINSGGHTEAFFGQGTRLTVV.